The present entry profiles one T cell receptor beta chain with its context. Its target is unknown. The V end was cut by 8 bases, the J end by 4 bases, with 15 bases between. Germline lookup yields CDR1 SQVTM and CDR2 ANQGSEA. The CDR3 covers 12 residues. Orbital computed tomography and thyroid ultrasound, together with serum TRAb and thyroxine and clinical symptoms, were used for diagnoses. This record belongs to a study of T cells in Graves' hyperthyroidism and ophthalmopathy. Study-level results: A model built on 13 V-J features separated ophthalmopathy from stable hyperthyroidism. Most clonotypes expanded in the thyroid (above 0.001) were also present in blood.

Amplification of TCR beta CDR3 regions used RNA as the template. Researchers ran a first-round RT-PCR on the TCR CDR3 using the HTBI primer set. TCRdb passed the multiplex PCR reads through MiXCR, listing each CDR3 protein once. The sample includes about 580,000 distinct CDR3 sequences, 40% to 55% of them seen just once. The receptor comes from a woman in her late teens or twenties with Graves' hyperthyroidism. Sequenced sample: peripheral blood or thyroid tissue (not recorded which). The chain combines TRBV29-1 with TRBJ2-7; D gene ambiguous. CDR3 residues: CSQDVDGYEQYF. The CDR3 nucleotides are TGCAGCCAAGACGTGGACGGATACGAGCAGTACTTC.